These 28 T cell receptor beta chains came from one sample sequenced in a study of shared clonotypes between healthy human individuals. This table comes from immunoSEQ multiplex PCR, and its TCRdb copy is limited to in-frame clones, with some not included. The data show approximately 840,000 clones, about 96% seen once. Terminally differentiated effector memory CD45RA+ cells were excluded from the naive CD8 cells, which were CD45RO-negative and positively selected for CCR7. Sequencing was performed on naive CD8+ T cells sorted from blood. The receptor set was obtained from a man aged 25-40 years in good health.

The CDR3 bases are TGCGCCAGCAGCCCGGGACTGGCCATGGGCGGGGAGCTGTTTTTT. Protein sequence: CASSPGLAMGGELFF. The chain employs TRBV4-1 and TRBJ2-2; a possible D gene is TRBD2 (6 bases). The CDR3 has 15 residues. V shed 4 bases and J shed 7 bases, with 16 bases lying between them. The germline V gene encodes CDR1 MGHRA and CDR2 YSYEKL.

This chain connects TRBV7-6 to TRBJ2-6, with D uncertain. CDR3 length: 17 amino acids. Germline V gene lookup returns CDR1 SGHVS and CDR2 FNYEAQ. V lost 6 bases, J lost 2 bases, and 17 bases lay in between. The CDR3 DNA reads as TGTGCCAGCAGGCCCTCAGGTGGCAGCCCTGGGGCCAACGTCCTGACTTTC. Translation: CASRPSGGSPGANVLTF.

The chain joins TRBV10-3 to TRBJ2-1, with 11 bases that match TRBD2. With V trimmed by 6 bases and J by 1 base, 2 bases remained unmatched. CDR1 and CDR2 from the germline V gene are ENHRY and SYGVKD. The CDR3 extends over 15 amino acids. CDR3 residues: CAIRVAGGSYNEQFF. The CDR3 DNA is TGTGCCATCAGGGTAGCGGGAGGGTCCTACAATGAGCAGTTCTTC.

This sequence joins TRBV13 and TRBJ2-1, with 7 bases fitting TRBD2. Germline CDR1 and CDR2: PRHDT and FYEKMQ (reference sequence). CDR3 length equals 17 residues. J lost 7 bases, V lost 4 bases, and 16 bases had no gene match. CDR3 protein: CASSSLLAAGGRNEQFF. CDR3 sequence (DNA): TGTGCCAGCAGCTCACTCCTAGCGGCCGGAGGAAGGAATGAGCAGTTCTTC. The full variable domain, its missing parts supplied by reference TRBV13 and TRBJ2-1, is AAGVIQSPRHLIKEKRETATLKCYPIPRHDTVYWYQQGPGQDPQFLISFYEKMQSDKGSIPDRFSAQQFSDYHSELNMSSLELGDSALYFCASSSLLAAGGRNEQFFGPGTRLTVL.

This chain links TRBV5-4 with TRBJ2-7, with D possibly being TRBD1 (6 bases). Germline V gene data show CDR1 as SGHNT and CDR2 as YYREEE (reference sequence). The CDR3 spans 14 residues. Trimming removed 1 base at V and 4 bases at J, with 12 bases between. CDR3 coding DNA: TGTGCCAGCAGCTTGTACAGGGACCGATACGAGCAGTACTTC. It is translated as CASSLYRDRYEQYF.

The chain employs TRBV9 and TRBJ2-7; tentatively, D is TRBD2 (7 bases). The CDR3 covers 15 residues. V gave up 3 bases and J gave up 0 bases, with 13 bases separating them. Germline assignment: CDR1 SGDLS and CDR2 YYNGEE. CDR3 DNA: TGTGCCAGCAGCGGGGAGGGGGTGCCCTCCTACGAGCAGTACTTC. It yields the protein CASSGEGVPSYEQYF.

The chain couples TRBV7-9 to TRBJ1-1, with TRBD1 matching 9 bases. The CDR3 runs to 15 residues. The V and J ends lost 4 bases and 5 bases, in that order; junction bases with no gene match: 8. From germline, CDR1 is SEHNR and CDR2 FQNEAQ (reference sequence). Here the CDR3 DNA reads TGTGCCAGCAGCTCGCGGGACAGGGTGGGAACTGAAGCTTTCTTT. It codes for CASSSRDRVGTEAFF.

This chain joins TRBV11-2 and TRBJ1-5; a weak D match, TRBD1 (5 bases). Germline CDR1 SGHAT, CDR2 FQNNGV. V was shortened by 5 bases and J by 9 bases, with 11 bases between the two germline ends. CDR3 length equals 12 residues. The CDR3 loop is CASSTQGGPQHF. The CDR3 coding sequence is TGTGCCAGCAGCACGCAGGGAGGGCCCCAGCATTTT. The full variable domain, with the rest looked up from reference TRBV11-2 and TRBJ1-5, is EAGVAQSPRYKIIEKRQSVAFWCNPISGHATLYWYQQILGQGPKLLIQFQNNGVVDDSQLPKDRFSAERLKGVDSTLKIQPAKLEDSAVYLCASSTQGGPQHFGDGTRLSIL.

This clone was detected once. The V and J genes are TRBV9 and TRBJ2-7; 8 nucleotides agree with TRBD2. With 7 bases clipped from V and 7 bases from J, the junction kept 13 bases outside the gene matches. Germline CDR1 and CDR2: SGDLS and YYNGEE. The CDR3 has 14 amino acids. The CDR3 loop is CASGKTSDIREQYF. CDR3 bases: TGTGCCAGCGGGAAGACTAGCGACATAAGGGAGCAGTACTTC.

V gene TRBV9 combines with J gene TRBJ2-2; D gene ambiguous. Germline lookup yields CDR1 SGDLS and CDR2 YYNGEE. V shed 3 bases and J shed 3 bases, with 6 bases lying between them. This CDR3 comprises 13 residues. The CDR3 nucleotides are TGTGCCAGCAGCGGACCGGACACCGGGGAGCTGTTTTTT. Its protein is CASSGPDTGELFF. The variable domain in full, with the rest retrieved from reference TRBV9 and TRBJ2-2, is DSGVTQTPKHLITATGQRVTLRCSPRSGDLSVYWYQQSLDQGLQFLIQYYNGEERAKGNILERFSAQQFPDLHSELNLSSLELGDSALYFCASSGPDTGELFFGEGSRLTVL.

CDR3 region: CASRGVTEAFF. The DNA of the CDR3 is TGCGCCAGCCGGGGGGTCACTGAAGCTTTCTTT. The V call is TRBV5-1, the J call TRBJ1-1, with D possibly matching TRBD1 (5 bases). This CDR3 is built from 11 residues. Per germline, CDR1 SGHRS and CDR2 YFSETQ. The V end was cut by 7 bases, the J end by 4 bases, with 8 bases between. Looking up the rest from reference TRBV5-1 and TRBJ1-1 gives the full variable domain: KAGVTQTPRYLIKTRGQQVTLSCSPISGHRSVSWYQQTPGQGLQFLFEYFSETQRNKGNFPGRFSGRQFSNSRSEMNVSTLELGDSALYLCASRGVTEAFFGQGTRLTVV.

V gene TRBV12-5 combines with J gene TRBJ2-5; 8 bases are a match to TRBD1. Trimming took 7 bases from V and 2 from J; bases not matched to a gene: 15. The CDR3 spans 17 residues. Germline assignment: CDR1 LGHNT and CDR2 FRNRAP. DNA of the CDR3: TGTGCTAGTGCACCCGGTTGGGCAGGGGGCTTGCAAGAGACCCAGTACTTC. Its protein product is CASAPGWAGGLQETQYF. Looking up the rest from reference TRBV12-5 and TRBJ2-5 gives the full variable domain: DARVTQTPRHKVTEMGQEVTMRCQPILGHNTVFWYRQTMMQGLELLAYFRNRAPLDDSGMPKDRFSAEMPDATLATLKIQPSEPRDSAVYFCASAPGWAGGLQETQYFGPGTRLLVL.

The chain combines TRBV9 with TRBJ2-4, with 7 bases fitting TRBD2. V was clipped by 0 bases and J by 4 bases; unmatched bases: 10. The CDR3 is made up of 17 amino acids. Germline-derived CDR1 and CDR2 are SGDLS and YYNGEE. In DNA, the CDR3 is TGTGCCAGCAGCGTAGGATCCAGCGGGAAGGGGAAAAACATTCAGTACTTC. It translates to CASSVGSSGKGKNIQYF.

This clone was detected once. DNA of the CDR3: TGTGCCAGCAGTTACTCGATAGGTAGCGGGGAGCTGTTTTTT. Translating it yields CASSYSIGSGELFF. The chain links TRBV6-5 to TRBJ2-2; D is unresolved. V was trimmed by 0 bases and J by 7 bases, leaving 9 bases between them. The germline V gene has CDR1 MNHEY and CDR2 SVGAGI. The length of the CDR3 is 14 residues.

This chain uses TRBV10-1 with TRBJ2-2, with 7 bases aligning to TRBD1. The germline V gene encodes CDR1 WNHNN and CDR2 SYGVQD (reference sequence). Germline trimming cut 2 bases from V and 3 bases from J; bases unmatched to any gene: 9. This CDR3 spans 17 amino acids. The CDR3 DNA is TGCGCCAGCAGTGAGGCAAAGACAGGGTTGCACACCGGGGAGCTGTTTTTT. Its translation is CASSEAKTGLHTGELFF.

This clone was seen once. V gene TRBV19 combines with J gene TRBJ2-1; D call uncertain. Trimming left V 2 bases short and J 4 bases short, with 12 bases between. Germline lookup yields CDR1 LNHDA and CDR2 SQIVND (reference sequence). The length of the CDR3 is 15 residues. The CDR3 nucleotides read TGTGCCAGTAGTATATCACCTGGAGATTACAATGAGCAGTTCTTC. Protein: CASSISPGDYNEQFF.

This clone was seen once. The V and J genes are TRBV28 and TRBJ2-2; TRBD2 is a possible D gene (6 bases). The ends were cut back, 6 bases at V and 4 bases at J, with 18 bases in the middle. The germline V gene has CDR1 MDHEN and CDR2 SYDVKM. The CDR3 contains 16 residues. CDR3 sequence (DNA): TGTGCCAGCAGCCCCGTGGAGGGGACGGGCACCGGGGAGCTGTTTTTT. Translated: CASSPVEGTGTGELFF.

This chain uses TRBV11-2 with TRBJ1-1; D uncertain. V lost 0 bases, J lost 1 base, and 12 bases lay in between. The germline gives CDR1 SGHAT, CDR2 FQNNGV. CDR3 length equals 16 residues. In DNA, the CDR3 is TGTGCCAGCAGCTTAGATTTCCGCGACAAGAACACTGAAGCTTTCTTT. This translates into CASSLDFRDKNTEAFF.

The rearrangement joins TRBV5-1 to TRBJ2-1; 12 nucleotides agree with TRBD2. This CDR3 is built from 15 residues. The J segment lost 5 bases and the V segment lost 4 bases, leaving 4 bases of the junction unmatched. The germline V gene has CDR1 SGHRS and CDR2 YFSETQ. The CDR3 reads CASSATSGSDNEQFF. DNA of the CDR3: TGCGCCAGCAGCGCGACTAGCGGGAGTGACAATGAGCAGTTCTTC.

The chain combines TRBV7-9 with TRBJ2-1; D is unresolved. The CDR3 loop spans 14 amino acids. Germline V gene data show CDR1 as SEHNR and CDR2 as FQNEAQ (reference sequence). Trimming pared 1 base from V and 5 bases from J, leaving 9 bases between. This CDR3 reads CASSLGRPDNEQFF. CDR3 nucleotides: TGTGCCAGCAGCTTAGGAAGACCTGACAATGAGCAGTTCTTC.

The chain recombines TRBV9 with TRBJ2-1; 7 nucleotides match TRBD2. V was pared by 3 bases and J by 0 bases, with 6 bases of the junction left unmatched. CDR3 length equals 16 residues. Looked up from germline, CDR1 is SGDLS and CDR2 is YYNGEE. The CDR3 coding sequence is TGTGCCAGCAGCGGCCCCCGCGGGAGCTCCTACAATGAGCAGTTCTTC. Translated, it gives CASSGPRGSSYNEQFF.

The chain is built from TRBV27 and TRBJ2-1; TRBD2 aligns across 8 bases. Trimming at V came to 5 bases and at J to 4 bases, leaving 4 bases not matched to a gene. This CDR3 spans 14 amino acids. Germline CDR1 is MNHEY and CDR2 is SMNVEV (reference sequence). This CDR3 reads CASSMGLEYNEQFF. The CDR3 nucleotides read TGTGCCAGCAGTATGGGACTAGAGTACAATGAGCAGTTCTTC.

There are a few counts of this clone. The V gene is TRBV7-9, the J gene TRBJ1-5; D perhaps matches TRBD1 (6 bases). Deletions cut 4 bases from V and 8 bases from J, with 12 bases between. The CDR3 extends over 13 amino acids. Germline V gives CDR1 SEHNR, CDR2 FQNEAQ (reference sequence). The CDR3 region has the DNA TGTGCCAGCAGCTGGGAGGGGGGCAAGCCCCAGCATTTT. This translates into CASSWEGGKPQHF.

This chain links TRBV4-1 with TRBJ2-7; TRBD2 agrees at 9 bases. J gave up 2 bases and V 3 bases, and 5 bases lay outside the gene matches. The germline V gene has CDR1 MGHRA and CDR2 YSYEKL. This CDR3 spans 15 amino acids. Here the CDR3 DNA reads TGCGCCAGCAGCCACCGGACTAGCGCCACCTACGAGCAGTACTTC. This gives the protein CASSHRTSATYEQYF.

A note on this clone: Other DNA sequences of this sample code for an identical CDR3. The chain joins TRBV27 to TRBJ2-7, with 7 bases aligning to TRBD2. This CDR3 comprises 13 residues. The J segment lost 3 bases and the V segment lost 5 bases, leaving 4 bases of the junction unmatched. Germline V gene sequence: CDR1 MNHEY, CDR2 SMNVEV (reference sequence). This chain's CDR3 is CASSQTSLYEQYF. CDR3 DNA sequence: TGTGCCAGCAGTCAGACTAGCCTCTACGAGCAGTACTTC.

In nucleotides, the CDR3 is TGTGCCAGCAGTTTTGACCTATCCGTCGAGCAGTACTTC. Translation: CASSFDLSVEQYF. V is TRBV27 and J is TRBJ2-7; no clear D gene. The V gene's germline CDR1 is MNHEY and CDR2 SMNVEV (reference sequence). This CDR3 has 13 amino acids. Trimming shortened V by 3 bases and J by 6 bases, and 12 bases separated the two germline ends.

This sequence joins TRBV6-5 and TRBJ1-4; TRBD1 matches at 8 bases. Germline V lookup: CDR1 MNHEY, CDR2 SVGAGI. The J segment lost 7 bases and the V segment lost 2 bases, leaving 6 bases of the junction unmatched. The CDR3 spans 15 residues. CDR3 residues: CASSYATGVAEKLFF. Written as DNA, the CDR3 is TGTGCCAGCAGTTACGCGACAGGGGTGGCTGAAAAACTGTTTTTT.

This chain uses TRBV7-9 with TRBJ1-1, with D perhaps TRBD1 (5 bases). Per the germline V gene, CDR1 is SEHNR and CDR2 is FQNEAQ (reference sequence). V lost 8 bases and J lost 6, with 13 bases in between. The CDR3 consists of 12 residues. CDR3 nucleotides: TGTGCCAGCCCTCAGGGAGAGGCTGAAGCTTTCTTT. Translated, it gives CASPQGEAEAFF. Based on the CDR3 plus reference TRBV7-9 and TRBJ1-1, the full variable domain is DTGVSQNPRHKITKRGQNVTFRCDPISEHNRLYWYRQTLGQGPEFLTYFQNEAQLEKSRLLSDRFSAERPKGSFSTLEIQRTEQGDSAMYLCASPQGEAEAFFGQGTRLTVV.